This T cell receptor (beta chain) was sequenced for a study of cytomegalovirus exposure and HLA in healthy donors. Study-wide points: Later on, analysis showed that most CMV-associated TCR beta chains appeared to be HLA-restricted.

As for this clone: The antigen remains undetermined.

The PCR used 60 Vbeta and 13 Jbeta primers. The repertoire was sequenced with immunoSEQ multiplex PCR; TCRdb's copy has only in-frame clones and lacks some. Seen here are about 160,000 clones, about four fifths observed once, and the top ten hold roughly 10%. Germline V lookup: CDR1 GTSNPN, CDR2 SVGIG (reference sequence). The CDR3 length is 15 residues. Between the trimmed V and J ends, which lost 2 bases and 2 bases, there was a span of 13 bases. This sequence was found in a man aged 50-60 years in good health and CMV-seropositive. J is TRBJ2-1 and V is TRBV30, with a tentative D call TRBD1 (6 bases). Sequencing was performed on PBMCs. This chain's CDR3 is CAWSKQGKPYNEQFF. CDR3 DNA sequence: TGTGCCTGGAGTAAACAGGGAAAACCCTACAATGAGCAGTTCTTC.